The 22 T cell receptor beta chains reported below all come from one sample, sequenced in a study of blood T cell repertoires in COVID-19. This table comes from immunoSEQ multiplex PCR, and its TCRdb copy is limited to in-frame clones, with some not included. The sample contains tens of thousands of clones, around four fifths of which appear only once. The sample consisted of peripheral blood. Every receptor here comes from a man between 65 and 85 years old with acute or convalescent COVID-19.

This clone was detected a few times. DNA of the CDR3: TGTGCCAGCAGTTTTGAGGGACAGTATGTTTCCTATAATTCACCCCTCCACTTT. It is translated as CASSFEGQYVSYNSPLHF. V usage is TRBV27 and J usage is TRBJ1-6; 7 bases fit TRBD1. V was pared by 3 bases and J by 1 base, with 9 bases of the junction left unmatched. The CDR3 sequence is 18 residues long. Germline V lookup: CDR1 MNHEY, CDR2 SMNVEV (reference sequence).

The J gene is TRBJ2-5, the V gene TRBV5-4; 14 nucleotides line up with TRBD2. This CDR3 has 16 residues. Trimming at V came to 4 bases and at J to 3 bases, leaving 5 bases not matched to a gene. Germline values: CDR1 SGHNT, CDR2 YYREEE (reference sequence). The CDR3 loop is CASSLAGLAGEETQYF. The CDR3 DNA is TGTGCCAGCAGCCTTGCGGGACTAGCGGGGGAAGAGACCCAGTACTTC.

The chain uses TRBV18 and TRBJ2-3; a possible D gene is TRBD2 (6 bases). V was clipped by 8 bases and J by 5 bases, with 20 bases between them. In germline, CDR1 is KGHSH, CDR2 LQKENI. The CDR3 length is 15 residues. The CDR3 coding sequence is TGTGCCAGCGTGATCACCGACGGGGGAGAAGATACGCAGTATTTT. Amino acids: CASVITDGGEDTQYF.

This clone was counted only a few times. At one boundary the junction diverges from the germline segment, which might be a read error. J is TRBJ1-2 and V is TRBV7-3; TRBD1 is a possible D gene (6 bases). This CDR3 comprises 12 residues. CDR1 and CDR2 (germline): SGHTA, FQGTGA. The CDR3 DNA follows: TGTGCCAGCAGTCAGACGACAGGCCCCCTCCAGTTC. Its translation: CASSQTTGPLQF.

This chain uses TRBV9 with TRBJ2-6; D not certain. Between the trimmed V and J ends, which lost 6 bases and 4 bases, there was a span of 20 bases. This CDR3 has 17 residues. From germline, CDR1 is SGDLS and CDR2 YYNGEE. In DNA, the CDR3 is TGTGCCAGCACCAACGTCCCTGGCGGCTCAGGGGCCAACGTCCTGACTTTC. Protein product: CASTNVPGGSGANVLTF.

The rearrangement joins TRBV12-2 to TRBJ2-2; the table's D call of TRBD2 was not tested on the DNA. TRBV12-2 is a known pseudogene. This CDR3 region has 17 residues. CDR3: CASLGLAGGRGTGELFF. The CDR3 nucleotides read TGTGCAAGCCTGGGACTAGCGGGGGGGCGTGGCACCGGGGAGCTGTTTTTT.

This clone was found a few times. The CDR3 here is CASSSTNYGYTF. The CDR3 bases are TGTGCCAGCAGCTCTACTAACTATGGCTACACCTTC. The chain recombines TRBV7-8 with TRBJ1-2, with D hard to call. This CDR3 contains 12 residues. Trimming shortened V by 4 bases and J by 0 bases, and 3 bases separated the two germline ends. Germline V gene sequence: CDR1 SGHVS, CDR2 FQNEAQ.

The chain recombines TRBV3-1 (or the pseudogene TRBV3-2) with TRBJ1-1; TRBD1 aligns across 7 bases. Germline lookup yields CDR1 LGHDT and CDR2 YNNKEL (reference sequence). The CDR3 is made up of 14 amino acids. V lost 4 bases and J lost 8; bases outside the gene matches: 10. The chain's CDR3 is CASSPSGAQGEAFF. The CDR3 DNA is TGTGCCAGCAGCCCTAGCGGGGCACAGGGGGAAGCTTTCTTT.

The chain employs TRBV3-1 (or the pseudogene TRBV3-2) and TRBJ2-1, with a weak D call TRBD2 (6 bases). Trimming took 0 bases from V and 10 from J, leaving 22 bases between them. The CDR3 has 17 residues. Germline-derived CDR1 and CDR2 are LGHDT and YNNKEL (reference sequence). CDR3 in amino acids: CASSQDATGWRGNEQFF. CDR3 in DNA: TGTGCCAGCAGCCAAGATGCGACGGGTTGGAGGGGCAACGAGCAGTTCTTC.

V usage is TRBV9 and J usage is TRBJ1-3; 8 nucleotides line up with TRBD1. From germline, CDR1 is SGDLS and CDR2 YYNGEE. The V segment lost 4 bases and the J segment 0 bases; nucleotides outside the gene matches: 15. This CDR3 contains 19 residues. Here the CDR3 reads CASSPTPGQALSSGNTIYF. CDR3 DNA: TGTGCCAGCAGCCCGACCCCGGGACAGGCTCTGAGCTCTGGAAACACCATATATTTT.

The rearrangement uses TRBV7-8 and TRBJ1-2, with D perhaps TRBD1 (5 bases). The CDR3 is made up of 11 amino acids. V was clipped by 4 bases and J by 8 bases, with 8 bases between them. In germline, CDR1 is SGHVS, CDR2 FQNEAQ. In DNA form, the CDR3 reads TGTGCCAGCAGCTGGGGGGACGGCTACACCTTC. Protein: CASSWGDGYTF.

V usage is TRBV3-1 (or the pseudogene TRBV3-2) and J usage is TRBJ2-1; 12 bases are a match to TRBD2. Germline CDR1 and CDR2: LGHDT and YNNKEL (reference sequence). CDR3 length: 16 amino acids. V lost 4 bases to trimming and J lost 3 bases; unmatched junction nucleotides: 4. Here the CDR3 DNA reads TGTGCCAGCAGCCCCGGACTAGCGGGGTTCTACAATGAGCAGTTCTTC. Translation gives CASSPGLAGFYNEQFF.

The chain has TRBV19 and TRBJ2-5; D is unclear. This CDR3 is built from 16 residues. V was trimmed by 3 bases and J by 7 bases, leaving 21 bases between them. The germline gives CDR1 LNHDA, CDR2 SQIVND (reference sequence). The CDR3 sequence is CASSIRISPAPGTQYF. As DNA, the CDR3 is TGTGCCAGTAGTATTCGGATAAGCCCGGCCCCAGGGACCCAGTACTTC.

The CDR3 DNA sequence: TGTGCCAGCAGACGGGGGGGGAAAGAATACAATGAGCAGTTCTTC. Translating gives CASRRGGKEYNEQFF. The V gene is TRBV27, the J gene TRBJ2-1; 8 nucleotides agree with TRBD2. Trimming at V came to 6 bases and at J to 4 bases, leaving 8 bases not matched to a gene. Germline V lookup: CDR1 MNHEY, CDR2 SMNVEV (reference sequence). This CDR3 contains 15 residues.

J is TRBJ2-1 and V is TRBV12-3 or TRBV12-4; a possible D gene is TRBD2 (5 bases). V shed 3 bases and J shed 9 bases, with 12 bases lying between them. The CDR3 is 13 residues long. Here the CDR3 reads CASSFSGNGEQFF. In DNA, the CDR3 is TGTGCCAGCAGTTTTTCGGGGAATGGTGAGCAGTTCTTC.

This clone turned up a few times. The chain uses TRBV10-1 and TRBJ1-6; 7 bases match TRBD1. This CDR3 contains 14 residues. Germline loops: CDR1 WNHNN, CDR2 SYGVQD (reference sequence). V lost 6 bases and J lost 18; bases outside the gene matches: 17. The CDR3 reads CASSPGTADFIPHF. The DNA for the CDR3 is TGCGCCAGCAGCCCCGGGACAGCGGATTTTATTCCCCACTTT.

The V gene is TRBV10-3, the J gene TRBJ1-1; D may be TRBD1 (6 bases). Trimming took 9 bases from V and 6 from J, leaving 32 bases between them. This CDR3 has 18 amino acids. Germline V gene lookup returns CDR1 ENHRY and CDR2 SYGVKD. CDR3 in amino acids: CAILYPSRGKGMNAEAFF. The CDR3 nucleotides read TGTGCCATATTGTATCCTTCCAGGGGAAAGGGGATGAATGCTGAAGCTTTCTTT.

For the CDR3, the DNA is TGTGCCAGCAGTGTCGCCGGGTTCTACGAGCAGTACTTC. Its translation is CASSVAGFYEQYF. V gene TRBV2 combines with J gene TRBJ2-7; D is undetermined. This CDR3 has 13 amino acids. V lost 4 bases, J lost 3 bases, and 10 bases lay in between. Germline V lookup: CDR1 SNHLY, CDR2 FYNNEI.

This rearrangement joins TRBV29-1 to TRBJ2-1; weak D call: TRBD1 (5 bases). The CDR3 is 13 residues long. Trimming removed 7 bases from V and 6 bases from J, with 16 bases in between. The V gene's germline CDR1 is SQVTM and CDR2 ANQGSEA. CDR3 sequence: CSGRQIGFNEQFF. The DNA for the CDR3 is TGCAGCGGAAGACAGATTGGCTTCAATGAGCAGTTCTTC.

The rearrangement uses TRBV5-6 and TRBJ1-1; D call uncertain. The V gene lost 4 bases and the J gene lost 1 base, with 14 bases spanning the gap. The germline CDR1 and CDR2 sequences are SGHDT and YYEEEE. This CDR3 has 15 residues. The CDR3 DNA sequence: TGTGCCAGCAGCCCCGTGGCCGCCCGGAACACTGAAGCTTTCTTT. This codes for CASSPVAARNTEAFF.

The rearrangement links TRBV24-1 to TRBJ2-5; 11 bases agree with TRBD1. The V segment lost 0 bases and the J segment 1 base; nucleotides outside the gene matches: 0. CDR1 and CDR2 (germline): KGHDR, SFDVKD. The CDR3 sequence is 16 residues long. The CDR3 DNA is TGTGCCACCAGTGATTTGGGGACAGGGGGCCAAGAGACCCAGTACTTC. This encodes CATSDLGTGGQETQYF.

This clone was detected once. The rearrangement uses TRBV6-2 or TRBV6-3 and TRBJ2-3; D remains ambiguous. The CDR3 covers 13 residues. The V end was cut by 6 bases, the J end by 0 bases, with 7 bases between. Germline CDR1 and CDR2: MNHEY and SVGEGT. CDR3 nucleotide sequence: TGTGCCAGCAGACCTACTAGCACAGATACGCAGTATTTT. Translating gives CASRPTSTDTQYF.